The 21 T cell receptor beta chains given below trace back to one sample, sequenced in a study of tumor and adjacent non-tumor tissue in lung cancer. The library came from three nested PCR rounds adapted from ARM-PCR protocols. MiXCR, applied by TCRdb to the multiplex PCR reads, yields one record per CDR3 protein. The data hold about 67,000 distinct CDR3 sequences, with about 77% observed a single time. No cell sorting was done before RNA was extracted from the tissue. More than 3 cm separated this lung sample from the edge of the tumor. The sample comprised distant non-tumor lung tissue. The receptors here all came from a man in his 60s with non-small cell lung cancer.

As concerns this clonotype: Likely a read error: the CDR3 ends without its conserved phenylalanine or tryptophan. No DNA is shown, since the ends of the CDR3 on it are uncertain; the CDR3 is the one TCRdb lists. The chain combines TRBV12-3 or TRBV12-4 with TRBJ2-7; the DNA was not compared with TRBD1, the D call given in the table. The CDR3 is made up of 12 amino acids, end residues included. CDR3 region: CASRTGSYEQYY.

As concerns this clonotype: This clone may be a read error of a much larger clone one base away. The chain carries TRBV5-1 and TRBJ1-1; a weak D match, TRBD1 (5 bases). Trimming pared 3 bases from V and 2 bases from J, leaving 11 bases between. This CDR3 region has 14 residues. Germline assignment: CDR1 SGHRS and CDR2 YFSETQ. CDR3: CASSWGRPNTEAFF. CDR3 coding DNA: TGCGCCAGCAGCTGGGGACGCCCTAACACTGAAGCTTTCTTT. Using reference TRBV5-1 and TRBJ1-1 for the parts outside the CDR3, the full variable domain is KAGVTQTPRYLIKTRGQQVTLSCSPISGHRSVSWYQQTPGQGLQFLFEYFSETQRNKGNFPGRFSGRQFSNSRSEMNVSTLELGDSALYLCASSWGRPNTEAFFGQGTRLTVV.

The rearrangement uses TRBV10-2 and TRBJ1-1; D is perhaps TRBD1 (6 bases). The V end was cut by 6 bases, the J end by 5 bases, with 13 bases between. Germline V gene data show CDR1 as WSHSY and CDR2 as SAAADI. This CDR3 contains 13 residues. CDR3 residues: CASRIQGRTEAFF. As DNA, the CDR3 is TGCGCCAGCAGGATACAGGGAAGGACTGAAGCTTTCTTT.

The chain combines TRBV5-1 with TRBJ2-1, with 7 bases that match TRBD2. Germline loops: CDR1 SGHRS, CDR2 YFSETQ. This CDR3 is built from 15 residues. V trimming: 7 bases; J trimming: 1 base; junction bases outside the gene matches: 8. CDR3 protein: CASYLVGGSYNEQFF. Here the CDR3 DNA reads TGCGCCAGCTATTTGGTGGGAGGGTCCTACAATGAGCAGTTCTTC.

With regard to this clonotype: One end of the junction varies from germline; a read error may be responsible. The rearrangement joins TRBV6-6 to TRBJ2-4; D is uncertain. The CDR3 sequence is 13 residues long. Germline-derived CDR1 and CDR2 are MNHNY and SVGAGI (reference sequence). As DNA, the CDR3 is TGTGCCAACAGCCCCGAACCCAAAAACATTCATTACTTC. This sequence encodes CANSPEPKNIHYF.

Remarks on this clonotype: Germline and junction disagree at one end, which may indicate a read error. The chain has TRBV29-1 and TRBJ2-7; possibly TRBD1 for D (7 bases). CDR1 and CDR2 from the germline V gene are SQVTM and ANQGSEA. This CDR3 has 13 amino acids. CDR3 protein: CIVVRDSSCERYF. The CDR3 bases are TGCATCGTTGTGCGGGACAGCTCCTGCGAGCGGTACTTC.

This clonotype occurred once. J is TRBJ2-6 and V is TRBV12-3 or TRBV12-4; weak D call: TRBD1 (6 bases). V lost 7 bases, J lost 2 bases, and 24 bases lay in between. This CDR3 spans 19 amino acids. CDR3 sequence: CASTQTGQGTIPGANVLTF. CDR3 DNA: TGTGCCAGCACGCAGACGGGGCAGGGGACCATCCCTGGGGCCAACGTCCTGACTTTC.

The chain couples TRBV6-5 to TRBJ2-7; D possibly corresponds to TRBD2 (6 bases). There are 12 residues in the CDR3. The germline CDR1 and CDR2 sequences are MNHEY and SVGAGI. V lost 9 bases and J lost 9, with 18 bases in between. The CDR3 loop is CASQTSSLGQYF. The CDR3 DNA is TGTGCCAGTCAGACTAGTTCGCTCGGGCAGTACTTC.

Concerning this clonotype itself: One end of the junction is discordant with germline, which a read error may explain. J is TRBJ1-5 and V is TRBV6-1; a weak D match, TRBD1 (6 bases). This CDR3 comprises 17 residues. Germline CDR1 is MNHNS and CDR2 is SASEGT. CDR3 DNA: TGTGCCAGCTGGGGCGTGGGGGGCCTACAAGAGAGTCAGCACCAGCATTTT. Translation: CASWGVGGLQESQHQHF.

J is TRBJ2-2 and V is TRBV6-2 or TRBV6-3; 7 nucleotides align to TRBD2. The CDR3 consists of 15 residues. The germline V gene encodes CDR1 MNHEY and CDR2 SVGEGT. The CDR3 bases are TGTGTCAACAGTTCAAGCGGGAAAAACACCGGGGAGCTGTTTTTT. Translating it yields CVNSSSGKNTGELFF.

This clonotype was seen repeatedly, ten times or more. This chain links TRBV29-1 with TRBJ1-1; a weak D match, TRBD1 (5 bases). This CDR3 is 13 amino acids long. The germline CDR1 and CDR2 sequences are SQVTM and ANQGSEA. V dropped 7 bases and J dropped 3 bases, with 15 bases sitting between them. The CDR3 sequence is CSARDPVDTEAFF. Here the CDR3 DNA reads TGCAGCGCCCGGGACCCCGTGGACACTGAAGCTTTCTTT.

As regards this clonotype: One junction end disagrees with the germline gene, perhaps due to a read error. The gene calls are TRBV10-3 and TRBJ2-5; 7 bases match TRBD2. Per the germline V gene, CDR1 is ENHRY and CDR2 is SYGVKD. This CDR3 has 14 amino acids. DNA of the CDR3: TGCGTCATCAGTAATACGGGAGGCCAAGAGACCCAGTACTTC. Its translation: CVISNTGGQETQYF.

This clonotype has a count of ten or more. The chain is built from TRBV14 and TRBJ2-7, with 13 bases lining up with TRBD2. Germline V CDR1 and CDR2: SGHDN, FVKESK. The CDR3 is 17 residues long. The trim removed 0 bases at V and 4 bases at J, leaving 6 bases unmatched. The CDR3 DNA sequence: TGTGCCAGCAGCCAAGATTCTAGGACTAGCGGGAGTTACGAGCAGTACTTC. The encoded protein is CASSQDSRTSGSYEQYF.

CDR3 nucleotides: TGTGCCAGCAACCCTATCGAGCGGGAGCCGGGAGGTACACAATATTTT. Its translation is CASNPIEREPGGTQYF. V usage is TRBV5-4 and J usage is TRBJ2-3, with 8 bases that match TRBD2. The CDR3 sequence is 16 residues long. The V gene's germline CDR1 is SGHNT and CDR2 YYREEE (reference sequence). Trimming took 6 bases from V and 15 from J; bases not matched to a gene: 24.

This clonotype was recorded only once. The chain joins TRBV5-5 to TRBJ2-7; D may match TRBD1 or TRBD2 (5 bases each). Per the germline V gene, CDR1 is SGHKS and CDR2 is YYEKEE (reference sequence). Trimming took off 6 bases at V and 5 bases at J, with 27 bases between the two ends. The CDR3 extends over 17 amino acids. The CDR3 sequence: CASNSPGSDLMMHEQYF. CDR3 bases: TGTGCCAGCAACAGCCCAGGGAGTGACCTTATGATGCACGAGCAGTACTTC.

Of note for this clonotype: The conserved phenylalanine or tryptophan is not found at the CDR3 terminus, so this likely reflects a read error. The chain combines TRBV11-1 with TRBJ2-1; 7 nucleotides match TRBD2. Germline CDR1 SGHAT, CDR2 FQDESV (reference sequence). The CDR3 is 14 residues long. Here the CDR3 DNA reads TGTGTCAGCGAGAGGTGGGAGGGCCTCGGTGAGCAGTTCCTC. Its protein product is CVSERWEGLGEQFL.

The chain employs TRBV6-6 and TRBJ2-2; no clear D gene. The CDR3 spans 18 residues. The germline V gene has CDR1 MNHNY and CDR2 SVGAGI (reference sequence). Deletions cut 9 bases from V and 4 bases from J, with 27 bases between. CDR3 nucleotide sequence: TGTGCCAGGAGTACGAATGTCCTTTCTCCGTCGGGCACCGGGGAGCTGTTTTTT. It translates to CARSTNVLSPSGTGELFF.

On this clonotype itself: At one end, the junction sequence differs from germline, possibly due to a read error. The V call is TRBV28, the J call TRBJ2-3; 9 bases align to TRBD2. Germline values: CDR1 MDHEN, CDR2 SYDVKM. This CDR3 has 15 amino acids. CDR3 protein: CASSQGLASTDTLYF. CDR3 DNA: TGTGCCAGCAGTCAGGGACTAGCAAGCACAGATACGCTGTATTTT.

J is TRBJ2-1 and V is TRBV11-3; the D is unclear. The germline V gene encodes CDR1 SGHNT and CDR2 YENEEA. The CDR3 contains 14 residues. Deletions cut 6 bases from V and 5 bases from J, with 14 bases between. Written as DNA, the CDR3 is TGTGCCAGCAGGTTTGGTGTCTCGAACAATGAGCAGTTCTTC. This translates into CASRFGVSNNEQFF.

The table lists this clonotype with a few counts. One junction end disagrees with the germline gene, perhaps due to a read error. V usage is TRBV29-1 and J usage is TRBJ2-5; maybe TRBD1 (5 bases). There are 13 residues in the CDR3. The germline V gene has CDR1 SQVTM and CDR2 ANQGSEA. The CDR3 sequence is CSVETGAQETQYF. For the CDR3, the DNA is TGCAGCGTTGAAACAGGTGCGCAAGAAACCCAGTACTTC.

The genes are TRBV11-2 and TRBJ2-1; TRBD2 agrees at 10 bases. The germline V gene encodes CDR1 SGHAT and CDR2 FQNNGV. The CDR3 extends over 19 amino acids. The trim removed 5 bases at V and 4 bases at J, leaving 17 bases unmatched. The CDR3 spells CASSRGLAGGPQGYNEQFF. CDR3 DNA sequence: TGTGCCAGCAGCCGGGGGTTAGCGGGAGGCCCGCAGGGGTACAATGAGCAGTTCTTC.